This T cell receptor beta chain was found in a study of blood T cell repertoires in COVID-19. Study background: The United States, Italy and Spain were the sources of the acute and convalescent COVID-19 samples. From T cells, B-cell-depleted T cells, or PBMCs came the material, which was cDNA or gDNA.

As handled by the study authors: Reference gene primer amplification in the assay estimated nucleated cell counts. Here immunoSEQ multiplex PCR was the method, and the copy in TCRdb shows in-frame clones only, minus some. V, J and clone size were drawn from that table, and D and trimming were deduced from the DNA. Here the sample spans about 280,000 clones, approximately 90% being singletons. Germline V lookup: CDR1 SGDLS, CDR2 YYNGEE. The CDR3 is made up of 16 amino acids. V lost 4 bases to trimming and J lost 5 bases; unmatched junction nucleotides: 12. The chain recombines TRBV9 with TRBJ2-5; TRBD1 matches 9 bases. The sample was peripheral blood. This receptor was identified in a woman between 45 and 60 years old who had recovered from COVID-19. In nucleotides, the CDR3 is TGTGCCAGCAGCATACCCCCGGGACAGGGTATTGAGACCCAGTACTTC. This codes for CASSIPPGQGIETQYF.